This TCR beta chain originates from a study of blood T cells in healthy people across ages (dated by TCRdb to the mid-2010s). About the investigation overall: In model experiments, template switching captured roughly one uniquely barcoded TCR beta cDNA molecule for every two T cells. Using deep sequencing normalized with unique cDNA molecular identifiers, the study measured how TCR beta repertoire diversity changes with age. Four age groups were formed from the donors: young (average approximately 15 years), middle-aged (just under 40), aged (62) and long-lived (more than 75). For two donors (one aged 18 to 30 and one aged 80 or older), the study analyzed two additional independent replicas of 1 million unique cDNA reads from the same blood draw.

Library preparation employed 5' RACE. The instrument was an Illumina HiSeq 2500. A second PCR of roughly 7 to 11 cycles was performed with a sample-barcoded 5' primer and a J-beta primer mix. A unique molecular identifier was introduced onto each TCR beta cDNA molecule by a template-switch 5' adaptor carrying 12 random nucleotides. Each sample yielded at least 2.5 million CDR3-containing paired-end reads. All of the RNA was converted into first-strand cDNA using the Mint cDNA synthesis kit, with a TRBC-specific oligonucleotide serving as the primer. Following uracil-DNA glycosylase treatment, a first 18-cycle PCR with universal primers M1SS and BC2_uni_R was performed on all cDNA. In the source study's methods: Normalization of each sample was performed by random selection of 1 million high-quality reads, each carrying a distinct molecular identifier. Instead of being binned into consensus sequences, reads that shared molecular identifiers were thrown out. MiTCR, run with a Q25 quality threshold and the strictest error-elimination algorithm, handled CDR3 identification, clonotype clustering and error correction. A nonparametric unseen species model with Euler transformation was used to estimate lower-bound total TCR beta diversity. TCRdb reprocessing: public reads trimmed at Q25 with fastp, clones called with MiXCR, in-frame beta chains kept. Records with the same CDR3 protein are collapsed into one entry carrying the most frequent genes and DNA. These V and J calls originate from TCRdb's pipeline instead of the authors' own analysis. This sample lists about 540,000 distinct CDR3 sequences; about 25% were detected once. The ten largest clones add up to less than 9% of the sample.

The full study reports these points: Donor CMV infection status was unknown, potentially confounding age-related changes in expanded clonotypes. Observed TCR beta diversity per million T cells fell roughly linearly with age, and a significant reduction was already apparent by age around 40. Compared with the aged group, the long-lived group had more naive CD4+ T cells, fewer expanded clones and increased TCR diversity, suggesting age selection. Estimates of total diversity based on one million sequenced T cells were considered lower bounds and underestimates. Observed TCR beta diversity correlated strongly with the percentage of naive T cells measured by flow cytometry. Bulk unsorted PBMC profiling prevented conclusive comparison of naive and antigen-experienced compartments.

Worth noting for this clonotype: Its cognate antigen has yet to be identified. No much larger clonotype is one base removed from it; base qualities were not supplied.

Based on the germline V gene, the CDR1 and CDR2 sequences are SGHTA and FQGNSA. From its cysteine to its phenylalanine, the CDR3 spans 16 amino acids. CDR3 DNA is the only sequence kept; it has 48 bases, read in frame from the first base. V gives up 5 bases and J gives up 2 bases, and the segment between their germline ends measures 17 bases. The approximately 40 donors, aged about 6 to 95 years, were systemically healthy Caucasian individuals from Russia. Each donor gave about 9.8 milliliters of peripheral blood, drawn into EDTA-treated Vacutainer tubes. Ficoll-Paque density-gradient centrifugation was used to isolate PBMCs, with at least 7 million per sample. Trizol reagent was used to extract total RNA from the PBMCs, yielding at least 6 micrograms per sample. The percentages of naive CD45RAhigh/CD27high T cells were determined by flow cytometry on a PBMC aliquot from every donor. These data were likewise used in another study, on T cells of mothers and their children. Per the second study: The donors were nine systemically healthy Caucasian individuals, made up of three mothers and their six children. cDNA synthesis used all of the extracted RNA, with roughly 1.5 ug of RNA in each 15 ul reaction. Sample barcodes and 2-4 random nucleotides were added via the M1S primer in the second PCR. Each mother yielded over 8.5 million TCR beta CDR3 reads and each child about 3 million reads. TCR recombination output is similarly shaped by thymic selection in related and unrelated pairs, with a minor effect exerted by inherited differences. Normalized repertoire overlap was always slightly but never significantly higher in related than unrelated mother-child pairs. No persistent microchimeric T cell clones were found, with a detection sensitivity of approximately 100 clones per million clonotypes. The study used deep NGS to compare TCR beta repertoires of mothers and children, seeking features distinguishing related mother-child pairs from unrelated individuals. Mothers averaged roughly 40 +/- 4 years of age and children averaged around 10 +/- 4 years. After adapters were ligated using NEBNext reagents, the libraries underwent 100+100 nt paired-end sequencing on an Illumina HiSeq 2000. To prevent cross-contamination, the mother and child libraries were prepared one month apart and sequenced in separate runs. For each donor, somewhere between about 450,000 and 2,000,000 distinct TCR beta clonotypes were identified. Naive TCR beta clonotypes were estimated from low-frequency clonotypes matched to each donor's FACS-determined naive share, without sorting.

The chain is made from TRBV7-2 and TRBJ2-3; TRBD2 is a possible D gene, resting on 5 matching bases. Sequencing was performed on blood. The sequence derives from a boy between 10 and 17 years old in good health. The CDR3 corresponds to CASSPRTLGVTDTQYF. At the DNA level, the sequence is TGTGCCAGCAGCCCGCGGACTCTTGGGGTCACAGATACGCAGTATTTT.